The 14 T cell receptor beta chains below were found in one sample sequenced in a study of cytomegalovirus exposure and HLA in healthy donors. In the PCR, 60 Vbeta and 13 Jbeta primers were used. Clones were sequenced by immunoSEQ multiplex PCR, and TCRdb holds only the in-frame ones, with some missing. The sample holds under 300,000 clones, around 90% seen once. The specimen was PBMCs. The receptors come from a girl aged 2-10 years in good health and CMV-seronegative.

The V gene is TRBV7-2, the J gene TRBJ1-3; TRBD1 is a possible D gene (6 bases). Trimming cost V 1 base and J 4 bases, with 8 bases left between them. The CDR3 consists of 14 residues. Germline loops: CDR1 SGHTA, CDR2 FQGNSA. The CDR3 nucleotides read TGTGCCAGCAGCTTAGGGGGGCGAGGAAACACCATATATTTT. This sequence encodes CASSLGGRGNTIYF.

V and J are TRBV5-1 and TRBJ1-2; TRBD1 matches 11 bases. Germline V gives CDR1 SGHRS, CDR2 YFSETQ. This CDR3 comprises 17 residues. Trimming took 1 base from V and 2 from J; bases not matched to a gene: 7. Written as DNA, the CDR3 is TGCGCCAGCAGCTTGTCCGGGACAGGGGGAAGAAACTATGGCTACACCTTC. Translating gives CASSLSGTGGRNYGYTF.

V gene TRBV5-4 combines with J gene TRBJ2-7, with 9 bases aligning to TRBD1. The length of the CDR3 is 15 residues. CDR1 SGHNT and CDR2 YYREEE come from the germline V gene (reference sequence). After removal of 2 bases from V and 5 bases from J, the junction contained 8 bases not matched to a gene. The CDR3 loop reads CASSFKQGAHNEQYF. The CDR3 bases are TGTGCCAGCAGCTTTAAACAGGGGGCCCATAACGAGCAGTACTTC.

This rearrangement joins TRBV7-9 to TRBJ1-2; TRBD1 agrees at 9 bases. The germline CDR1 and CDR2 sequences are SEHNR and FQNEAQ (reference sequence). This CDR3 comprises 13 residues. V lost 3 bases, J lost 7 bases, and 3 bases stayed unmatched. DNA for the CDR3: TGTGCCAGCAGCTTTGGGGACAGGGTTGGCTACACCTTC. It specifies CASSFGDRVGYTF.

The chain is built from TRBV7-6 and TRBJ2-1, with 7 bases lining up with TRBD1. Germline V gene data show CDR1 as SGHVS and CDR2 as FNYEAQ. CDR3 size: 16 residues. The V gene end was trimmed by 6 bases and the J gene end by 5 bases; junction bases not matched to a gene: 13. In DNA, the CDR3 is TGTGCCAGCAGTCTGCTATCGGGACAGCTAAACAATGAGCAGTTCTTC. It yields the protein CASSLLSGQLNNEQFF.

The chain links TRBV30 to TRBJ2-7; no firm D call. The CDR3 runs 15 residues. With 0 bases removed from V and 2 bases from J, the gap between germline ends came to 14 bases. Germline values: CDR1 GTSNPN, CDR2 SVGIG (reference sequence). In nucleotides, the CDR3 is TGTGCCTGGAGTGTCAGATGGGCAGGAACCTACGAGCAGTACTTC. Translating gives CAWSVRWAGTYEQYF.

The V gene is TRBV5-6, the J gene TRBJ2-7, with 9 bases matching TRBD2. V dropped 3 bases and J dropped 4; count of bases not matched to a gene: 14. Germline lookup yields CDR1 SGHDT and CDR2 YYEEEE. The CDR3 is 17 residues long. CDR3 in amino acids: CASSSGTGSGGTYEQYF. CDR3 bases: TGTGCCAGCAGCTCGGGGACGGGTAGCGGGGGCACGTACGAGCAGTACTTC. The full variable domain, with the rest looked up from reference TRBV5-6 and TRBJ2-7, is DAGVTQSPTHLIKTRGQQVTLRCSPKSGHDTVSWYQQALGQGPQFIFQYYEEEERQRGNFPDRFSGHQFPNYSSELNVNALLLGDSALYLCASSSGTGSGGTYEQYFGPGTRLTVT.

The rearrangement uses TRBV27 and TRBJ2-7; the D gene is possibly TRBD2 (5 bases). This CDR3 has 13 amino acids. Trimming stripped 2 bases from V and 4 bases from J, with 9 bases between. Germline loops: CDR1 MNHEY, CDR2 SMNVEV (reference sequence). CDR3 DNA: TGTGCCAGCAGTTTAACTAGATTTTACGAGCAGTACTTC. Its protein is CASSLTRFYEQYF.

The chain carries TRBV27 and TRBJ2-5, with 8 bases matching TRBD1. The J segment lost 4 bases and the V segment lost 3 bases, leaving 4 bases of the junction unmatched. The CDR3 is made up of 14 amino acids. Germline-derived CDR1 and CDR2 are MNHEY and SMNVEV (reference sequence). CDR3 sequence reads: CASSFRGLGETQYF. CDR3 DNA sequence: TGTGCCAGCAGTTTCAGGGGGCTGGGAGAGACCCAGTACTTC.

This chain joins TRBV2 and TRBJ2-7; a possible D gene is TRBD1 (6 bases). There are 17 residues in the CDR3. V was trimmed by 7 bases and J by 3 bases, leaving 25 bases between them. Germline V lookup: CDR1 SNHLY, CDR2 FYNNEI. The chain's CDR3 is CASTQGTSGHSNYEQYF. DNA of the CDR3: TGTGCCAGCACCCAGGGGACGTCGGGACACTCCAACTACGAGCAGTACTTC.

This clone appeared a single time. This rearrangement joins TRBV19 to TRBJ1-2, with unresolved D. CDR3 length: 13 amino acids. Germline values: CDR1 LNHDA, CDR2 SQIVND (reference sequence). Trimming removed 6 bases at V and 4 bases at J, with 12 bases between. CDR3 bases: TGTGCCAGTAGACATGCAGGACTCTATGGCTACACCTTC. Protein: CASRHAGLYGYTF.

V usage is TRBV7-8 and J usage is TRBJ1-1; 8 bases map to TRBD1. CDR1 is SGHVS, CDR2 FQNEAQ, per germline. The CDR3 runs 15 residues. V shed 5 bases, J shed 7 bases, and the junction held 12 bases outside the gene matches. Here the CDR3 reads CASSVSGQGVGEAFF. CDR3 nucleotides: TGTGCCAGCAGCGTCTCAGGACAGGGAGTTGGTGAAGCTTTCTTT.

This chain links TRBV15 with TRBJ1-2; 7 bases are shared with TRBD1. Germline trimming cut 4 bases from V and 3 bases from J; bases unmatched to any gene: 2. The length of the CDR3 is 13 residues. CDR1 LNHNV and CDR2 YYDKDF come from the germline V gene (reference sequence). CDR3 in amino acids: CATSTTGYYGYTF. DNA of the CDR3: TGTGCCACCAGCACGACAGGGTACTATGGCTACACCTTC.

This sequence joins TRBV18 and TRBJ2-1, with D maybe TRBD2 (5 bases). The germline V gene has CDR1 KGHSH and CDR2 LQKENI. This CDR3 comprises 15 residues. The V end lost 2 bases, the J end lost 2 bases, and 10 bases lay between the germline ends. The chain's CDR3 is CASSPLGRAYNEQFF. The CDR3 DNA follows: TGTGCCAGCTCACCATTAGGGCGGGCCTACAATGAGCAGTTCTTC.